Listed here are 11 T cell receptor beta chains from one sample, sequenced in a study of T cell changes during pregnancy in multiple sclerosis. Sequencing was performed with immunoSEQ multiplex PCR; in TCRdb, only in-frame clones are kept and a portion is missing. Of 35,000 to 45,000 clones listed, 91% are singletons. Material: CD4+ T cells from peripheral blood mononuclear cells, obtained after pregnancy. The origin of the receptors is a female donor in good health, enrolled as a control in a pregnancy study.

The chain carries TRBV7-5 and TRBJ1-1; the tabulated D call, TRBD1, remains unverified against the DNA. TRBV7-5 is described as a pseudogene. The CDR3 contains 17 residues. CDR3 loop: CVRSLAGPGQMNTEAFF. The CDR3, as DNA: TGTGTCAGAAGCTTAGCGGGCCCAGGGCAGATGAACACTGAAGCTTTCTTT.

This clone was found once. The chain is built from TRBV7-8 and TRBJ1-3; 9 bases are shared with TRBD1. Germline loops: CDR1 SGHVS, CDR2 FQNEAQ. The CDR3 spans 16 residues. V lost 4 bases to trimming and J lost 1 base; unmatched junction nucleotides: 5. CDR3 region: CASSSQGAFSGNTIYF. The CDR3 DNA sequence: TGTGCCAGCAGCTCACAGGGGGCATTTTCTGGAAACACCATATATTTT.

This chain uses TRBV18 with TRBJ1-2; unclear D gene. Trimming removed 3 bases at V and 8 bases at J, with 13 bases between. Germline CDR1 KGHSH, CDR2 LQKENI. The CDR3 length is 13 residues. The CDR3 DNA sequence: TGTGCCAGCTCACCCGGCCGGGAAGAGGGCTACACCTTC. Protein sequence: CASSPGREEGYTF.

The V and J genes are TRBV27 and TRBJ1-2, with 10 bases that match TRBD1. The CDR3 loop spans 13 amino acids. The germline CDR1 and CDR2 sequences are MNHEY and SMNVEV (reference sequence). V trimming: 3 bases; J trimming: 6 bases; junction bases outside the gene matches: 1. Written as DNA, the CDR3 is TGTGCCAGCAGTTTCGGACAGGGGGATGGCTACACCTTC. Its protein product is CASSFGQGDGYTF.

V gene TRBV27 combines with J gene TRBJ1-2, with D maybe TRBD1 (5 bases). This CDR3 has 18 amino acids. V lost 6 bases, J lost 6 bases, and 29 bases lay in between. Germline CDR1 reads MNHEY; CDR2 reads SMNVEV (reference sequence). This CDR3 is CASRRTEGTSFGSHGYTF. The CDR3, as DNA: TGTGCCAGCAGGCGAACGGAAGGGACTAGTTTCGGGAGCCATGGCTACACCTTC.

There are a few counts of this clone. The CDR3 DNA reads TGCGCCAGCAGGGGGATAGCGGGGTCCACCGGGGAGCTGTTTTTT. The encoded protein is CASRGIAGSTGELFF. The rearrangement uses TRBV5-1 and TRBJ2-2, with 8 bases matching TRBD2. The J segment lost 4 bases and the V segment lost 5 bases, leaving 7 bases of the junction unmatched. Germline CDR1 reads SGHRS; CDR2 reads YFSETQ. This CDR3 contains 15 residues.

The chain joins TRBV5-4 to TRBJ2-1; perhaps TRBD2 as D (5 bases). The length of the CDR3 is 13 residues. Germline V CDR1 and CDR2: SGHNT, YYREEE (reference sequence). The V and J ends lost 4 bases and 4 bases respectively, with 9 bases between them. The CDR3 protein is CASSIGVYNEQFF. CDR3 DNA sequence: TGTGCCAGCAGCATCGGGGTTTACAATGAGCAGTTCTTC.

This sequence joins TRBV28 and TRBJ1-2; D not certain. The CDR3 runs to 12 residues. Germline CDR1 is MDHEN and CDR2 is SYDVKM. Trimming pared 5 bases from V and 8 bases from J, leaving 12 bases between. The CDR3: CASSPEGRGYTF. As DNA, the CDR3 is TGTGCCAGCAGTCCTGAGGGTCGCGGCTACACCTTC.

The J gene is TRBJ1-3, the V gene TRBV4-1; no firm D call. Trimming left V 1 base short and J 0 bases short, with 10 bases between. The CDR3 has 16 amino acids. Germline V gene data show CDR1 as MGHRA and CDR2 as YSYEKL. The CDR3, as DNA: TGCGCCAGCAGCCAAGTCATCAAGAGCTCTGGAAACACCATATATTTT. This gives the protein CASSQVIKSSGNTIYF.

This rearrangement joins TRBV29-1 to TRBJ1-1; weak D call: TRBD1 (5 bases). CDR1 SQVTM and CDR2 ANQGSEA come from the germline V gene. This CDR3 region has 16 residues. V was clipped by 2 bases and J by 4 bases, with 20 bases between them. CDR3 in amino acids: CSVESGLRLRGTEAFF. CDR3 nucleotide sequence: TGCAGCGTTGAATCGGGGCTCCGGCTGCGGGGCACTGAAGCTTTCTTT. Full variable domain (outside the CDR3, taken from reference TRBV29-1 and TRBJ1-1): SAVISQKPSRDICQRGTSLTIQCQVDSQVTMMFWYRQQPGQSLTLIATANQGSEATYESGFVIDKFPISRPNLTFSTLTVSNMSPEDSSIYLCSVESGLRLRGTEAFFGQGTRLTVV.

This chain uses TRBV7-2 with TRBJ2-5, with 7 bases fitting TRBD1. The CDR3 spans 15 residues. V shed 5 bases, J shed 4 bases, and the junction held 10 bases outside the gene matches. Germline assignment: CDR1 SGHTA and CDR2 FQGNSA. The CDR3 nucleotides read TGTGCCAGCAGCCAACAGACAGGGACGTTAGAGACCCAGTACTTC. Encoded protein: CASSQQTGTLETQYF.